This T cell receptor beta chain derives from a study of T cell changes during pregnancy in multiple sclerosis. CDR1 and CDR2 (germline): SNHLY, FYNNEI. This CDR3 is built from 13 residues. The assay was immunoSEQ multiplex PCR, and TCRdb's table has in-frame clones only and misses some. The table records roughly 69,000 clones, around 90% of them present only once. A remark on this clone: The germline gene is not matched at one end of the junction; a read error may be the cause. The sample has other DNA sequences that encode this CDR3 too.

The sequences come from peripheral blood, collected in the third trimester of pregnancy. This receptor was identified in a female donor with multiple sclerosis, enrolled in a pregnancy study. The chain links TRBV2 to TRBJ1-5; TRBD1 aligns across 8 bases. The CDR3 here is CATKDRGNQPQHF. CDR3 DNA sequence: TGCGCCACTAAAGACAGGGGAAATCAGCCCCAGCATTTT.